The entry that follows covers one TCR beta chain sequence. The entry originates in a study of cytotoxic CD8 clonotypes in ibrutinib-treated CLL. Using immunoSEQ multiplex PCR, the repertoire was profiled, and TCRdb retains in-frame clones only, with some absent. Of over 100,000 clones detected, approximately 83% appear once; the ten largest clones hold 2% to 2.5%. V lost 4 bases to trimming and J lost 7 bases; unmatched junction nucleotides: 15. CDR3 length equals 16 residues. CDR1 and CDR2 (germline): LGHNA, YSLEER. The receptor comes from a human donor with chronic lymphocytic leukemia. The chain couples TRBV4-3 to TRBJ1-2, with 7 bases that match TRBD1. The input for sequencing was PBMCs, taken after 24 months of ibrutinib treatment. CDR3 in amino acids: CASSLTHLGTASGYTF. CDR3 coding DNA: TGCGCCAGCAGCCTTACACACCTCGGGACAGCTTCTGGCTACACCTTC.